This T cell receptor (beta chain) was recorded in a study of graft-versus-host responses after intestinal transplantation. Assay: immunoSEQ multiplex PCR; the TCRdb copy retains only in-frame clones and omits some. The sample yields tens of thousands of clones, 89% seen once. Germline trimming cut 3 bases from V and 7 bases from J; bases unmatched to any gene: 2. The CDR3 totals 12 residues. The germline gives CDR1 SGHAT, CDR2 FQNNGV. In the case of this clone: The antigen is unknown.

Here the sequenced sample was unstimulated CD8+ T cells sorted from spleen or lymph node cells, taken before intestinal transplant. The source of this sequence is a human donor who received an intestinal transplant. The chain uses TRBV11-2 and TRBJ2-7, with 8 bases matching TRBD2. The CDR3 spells CASSFTSGEQYF. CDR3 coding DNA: TGTGCCAGCAGCTTCACTAGCGGAGAGCAGTACTTC.